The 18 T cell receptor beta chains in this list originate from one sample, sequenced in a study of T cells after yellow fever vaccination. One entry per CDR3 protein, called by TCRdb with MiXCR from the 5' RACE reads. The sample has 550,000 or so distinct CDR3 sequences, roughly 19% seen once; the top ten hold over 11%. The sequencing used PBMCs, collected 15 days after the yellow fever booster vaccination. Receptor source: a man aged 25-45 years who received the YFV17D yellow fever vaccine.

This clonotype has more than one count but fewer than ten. CDR3 DNA: TGTGCCAGCGGATCCGCCCAAGAGACCCAGTACTTC. It yields the protein CASGSAQETQYF. The gene calls are TRBV12-3 or TRBV12-4 and TRBJ2-5; no clear D. The germline V and J ends were trimmed by 8 bases and 1 base, with 8 bases remaining between them. This CDR3 is 12 amino acids long.

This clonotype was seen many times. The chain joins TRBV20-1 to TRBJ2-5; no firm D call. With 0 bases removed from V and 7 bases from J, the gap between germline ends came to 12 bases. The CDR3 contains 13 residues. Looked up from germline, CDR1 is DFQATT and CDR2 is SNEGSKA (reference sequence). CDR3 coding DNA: TGCAGTGCTAGAGATACAGCCCCCGCGACCCAGTACTTC. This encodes CSARDTAPATQYF.

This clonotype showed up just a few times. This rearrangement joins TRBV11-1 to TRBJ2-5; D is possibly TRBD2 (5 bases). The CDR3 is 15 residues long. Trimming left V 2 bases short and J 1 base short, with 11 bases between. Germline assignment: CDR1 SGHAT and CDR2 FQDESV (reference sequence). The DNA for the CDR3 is TGTGCCAGCAGCTTATTAGGAAGCGGCCAAGAGACCCAGTACTTC. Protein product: CASSLLGSGQETQYF.

The CDR3 sequence: CASSYRDRRANVLTF. For the CDR3, the DNA is TGTGCCAGCAGCTACCGGGACAGGCGAGCCAACGTCCTGACTTTC. The rearrangement links TRBV7-9 to TRBJ2-6, with 8 bases matching TRBD1. The germline V gene encodes CDR1 SEHNR and CDR2 FQNEAQ (reference sequence). Unmatched junction bases numbered 6, after V lost 4 bases and J lost 7 bases. The CDR3 totals 15 residues.

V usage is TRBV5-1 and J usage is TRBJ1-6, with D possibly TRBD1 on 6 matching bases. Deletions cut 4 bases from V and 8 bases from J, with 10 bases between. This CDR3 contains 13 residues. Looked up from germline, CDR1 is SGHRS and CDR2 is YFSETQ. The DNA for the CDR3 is TGCGCCAGCAGCCCGACAGGAGATTCACCCCTCCACTTT. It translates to CASSPTGDSPLHF.

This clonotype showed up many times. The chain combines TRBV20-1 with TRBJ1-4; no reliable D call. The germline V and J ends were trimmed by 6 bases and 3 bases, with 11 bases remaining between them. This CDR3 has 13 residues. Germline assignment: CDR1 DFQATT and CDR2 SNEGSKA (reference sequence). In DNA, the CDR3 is TGCAGTGCCCCACGGGCCGCTAATGAAAAACTGTTTTTT. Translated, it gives CSAPRAANEKLFF.

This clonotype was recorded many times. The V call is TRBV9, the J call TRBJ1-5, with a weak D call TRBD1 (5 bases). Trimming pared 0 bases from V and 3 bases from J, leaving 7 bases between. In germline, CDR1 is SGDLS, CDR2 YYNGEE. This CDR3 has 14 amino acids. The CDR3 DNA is TGTGCCAGCAGCGTAGACGGGGCCAATCAGCCCCAGCATTTT. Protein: CASSVDGANQPQHF.

The CDR3 DNA is TGTGCCATCTCCCTTGATCTTAGGGATACGCAGTATTTT. It encodes CAISLDLRDTQYF. This chain joins TRBV5-4 and TRBJ2-3; D call uncertain. From germline, CDR1 is SGHNT and CDR2 YYREEE (reference sequence). This CDR3 region has 13 residues. Between the trimmed V and J ends, which lost 9 bases and 6 bases, there was a span of 17 bases. Full variable domain (missing parts from reference TRBV5-4 and TRBJ2-3): ETGVTQSPTHLIKTRGQQVTLRCSSQSGHNTVSWYQQALGQGPQFIFQYYREEENGRGNFPPRFSGLQFPNYSSELNVNALELDDSALYLCAISLDLRDTQYFGPGTRLTVL.

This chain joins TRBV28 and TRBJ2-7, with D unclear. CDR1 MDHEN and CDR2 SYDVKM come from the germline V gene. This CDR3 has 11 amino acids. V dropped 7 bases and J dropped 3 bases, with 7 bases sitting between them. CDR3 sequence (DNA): TGTGCCAGCAAGATAGACTACGAGCAGTACTTC. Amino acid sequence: CASKIDYEQYF. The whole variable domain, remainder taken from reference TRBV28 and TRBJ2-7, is DVKVTQSSRYLVKRTGEKVFLECVQDMDHENMFWYRQDPGLGLRLIYFSYDVKMKEKGDIPEGYSVSREKKERFSLILESASTNQTSMYLCASKIDYEQYFGPGTRLTVT.

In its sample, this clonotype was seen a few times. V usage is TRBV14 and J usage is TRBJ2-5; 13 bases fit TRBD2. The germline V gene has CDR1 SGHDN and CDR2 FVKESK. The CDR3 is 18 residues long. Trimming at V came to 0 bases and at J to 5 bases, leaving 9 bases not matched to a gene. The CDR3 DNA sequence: TGTGCCAGCAGCCAAGACGTTACCGGACTAGCGGGAGCGGAGACCCAGTACTTC. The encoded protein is CASSQDVTGLAGAETQYF. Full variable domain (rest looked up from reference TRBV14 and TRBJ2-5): EAGVTQFPSHSVIEKGQTVTLRCDPISGHDNLYWYRRVMGKEIKFLLHFVKESKQDESGMPNNRFLAERTGGTYSTLKVQPAELEDSGVYFCASSQDVTGLAGAETQYFGPGTRLLVL.

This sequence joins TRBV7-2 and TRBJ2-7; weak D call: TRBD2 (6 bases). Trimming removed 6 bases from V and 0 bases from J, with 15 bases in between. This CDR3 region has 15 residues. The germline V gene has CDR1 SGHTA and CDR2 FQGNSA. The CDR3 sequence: CASRLHGGSSYEQYF. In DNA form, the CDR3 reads TGTGCCAGCAGACTACATGGGGGGAGCTCCTACGAGCAGTACTTC. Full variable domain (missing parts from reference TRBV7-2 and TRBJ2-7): GAGVSQSPSNKVTEKGKDVELRCDPISGHTALYWYRQSLGQGLEFLIYFQGNSAPDKSGLPSDRFSAERTGGSVSTLTIQRTQQEDSAVYLCASRLHGGSSYEQYFGPGTRLTVT.

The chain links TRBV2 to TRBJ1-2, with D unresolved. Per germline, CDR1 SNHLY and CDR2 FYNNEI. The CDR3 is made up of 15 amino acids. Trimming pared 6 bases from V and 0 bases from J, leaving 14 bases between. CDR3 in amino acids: CASSLGAGANYGYTF. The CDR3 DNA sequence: TGTGCCAGCAGCCTGGGCGCCGGAGCTAACTATGGCTACACCTTC.

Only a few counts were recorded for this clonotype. The CDR3 here is CSVEDSGTSREQYF. In nucleotides, the CDR3 is TGCAGCGTTGAAGATTCCGGGACCTCACGGGAGCAGTACTTC. The J gene is TRBJ2-7, the V gene TRBV29-1, with D perhaps given as TRBD1 or TRBD2 (5 bases each). CDR3 length: 14 amino acids. V lost 0 bases, J lost 7 bases, and 16 bases lay in between. Germline assignment: CDR1 SQVTM and CDR2 ANQGSEA.

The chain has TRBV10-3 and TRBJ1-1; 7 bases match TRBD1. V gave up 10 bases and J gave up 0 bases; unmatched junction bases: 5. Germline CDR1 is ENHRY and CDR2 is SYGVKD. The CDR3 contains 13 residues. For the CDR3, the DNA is TGTGCCACAACACAGGGGATGAACACTGAAGCTTTCTTT. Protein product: CATTQGMNTEAFF.

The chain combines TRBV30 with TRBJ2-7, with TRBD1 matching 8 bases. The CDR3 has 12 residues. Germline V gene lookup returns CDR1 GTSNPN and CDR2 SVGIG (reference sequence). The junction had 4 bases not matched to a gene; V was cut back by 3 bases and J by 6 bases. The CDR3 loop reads CAWSRGRSEQYF. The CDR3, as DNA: TGTGCCTGGAGCAGGGGGCGTAGCGAGCAGTACTTC.

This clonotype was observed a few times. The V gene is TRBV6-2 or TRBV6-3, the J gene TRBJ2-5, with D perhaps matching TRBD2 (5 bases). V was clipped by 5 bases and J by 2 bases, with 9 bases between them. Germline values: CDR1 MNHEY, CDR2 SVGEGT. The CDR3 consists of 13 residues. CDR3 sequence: CASSRAEQETQYF. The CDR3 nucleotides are TGTGCCAGCAGTCGAGCGGAGCAAGAGACCCAGTACTTC.

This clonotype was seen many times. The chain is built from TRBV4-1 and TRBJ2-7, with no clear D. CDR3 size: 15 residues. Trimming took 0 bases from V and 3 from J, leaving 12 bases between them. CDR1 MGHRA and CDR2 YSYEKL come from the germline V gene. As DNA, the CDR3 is TGCGCCAGCAGCCAAGAAGGCATGTCGTTCTACGAGCAGTACTTC. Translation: CASSQEGMSFYEQYF.

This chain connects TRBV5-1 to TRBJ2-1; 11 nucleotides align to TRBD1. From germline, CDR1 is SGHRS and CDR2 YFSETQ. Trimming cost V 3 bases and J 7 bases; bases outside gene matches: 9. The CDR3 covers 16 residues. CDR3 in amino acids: CASSSRDRGFGNEQFF. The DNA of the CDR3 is TGCGCCAGCAGCTCCCGGGACAGGGGGTTTGGGAATGAGCAGTTCTTC.